This T cell receptor (beta chain) was identified in a study of blood T cell repertoires in COVID-19 (dated by TCRdb to 2020 to 2021). A note on the overall study: Collaborator samples came from the United States, Italy and Spain and covered acute and convalescent phases of COVID-19. The prospective study material was composed of cDNA or gDNA derived from T cells, B-cell-depleted T cells, or PBMCs. Subjects who had been exposed to COVID-19, were actively infected with it, or had recovered from it provided the deeply sampled blood TCRbeta repertoires that made up the dataset. The repertoires were released in a freely available public database meant as a resource for research on the immune response to SARS-CoV-2. Samples came from the ongoing ImmuneRACE study (first 160 participants) plus 1,254 subjects from 6 global collaborators. The sample metadata nearly always contained a de-identified subject ID, COVID-19 status, age in years and sex. Where available, HLA class I and class II types were obtained from metadata supplied by the sample provider rather than from assay-based typing. Results the study describes overall, beyond this receptor: The amount of clinical and demographic metadata varied by source and participant and was provided uncurated.

As to this clone: Its antigen is still unknown. No qualities accompany the bases; no much larger clone lies one base away.

V was cut back by 5 bases and J by 4 bases, leaving a gap of 17 bases between them. The CDR1 and CDR2 encoded by the germline V gene are KGHSH and LQKENI. Spanning cysteine to phenylalanine, the CDR3 consists of 15 amino acids. The CDR3 DNA has 45 bases and is translated from base 1. The immunoSEQ Assay, a bias-controlled multiplex PCR, was used to amplify TCRbeta CDR3 regions from genomic DNA. The authors' pipeline ran thus. Nucleated cell counts per sample were estimated from amplification of reference gene primers within the assay. To quantify the absolute abundance of each unique TCRbeta CDR3 rearrangement, sequence reads were collapsed and filtered. For each sample, productive Simpson clonality was calculated as the square root of Simpson's diversity index over productive rearrangements. TCRdb re-hosts the immuneACCESS table, in-frame sequences only. Its copies lack some clones; in the studies checked, an unresolved V gene accounts for under half of them, and the cause for the rest is not known. The V and J calls and the clone size are those of that table, but D and trimming were determined from the DNA. Here the sample has 98,000 or so clones; roughly 82% occur a single time. The ten largest clones add up to about 5% of the sample.

Each collaborating institution followed its own protocols to collect whole blood in K2EDTA tubes. For TCRbeta analysis, collaborator samples were shipped as frozen whole blood, as isolated PBMCs, or as DNA extracted from either sample type. The TCR comes from a man aged 55 to 70 with acute or convalescent COVID-19. This receptor chain uses TRBV18 and TRBJ1-2, with no confidently assigned D gene. Sequencing was done on a sample of peripheral blood. The base sequence is TGTGCCAGCTCAAGTTTCGTCCGGGGTGGCTATGGCTACACCTTC. Its protein reads: CASSSFVRGGYGYTF. The variable domain in full, with residues beyond the CDR3 obtained from the reference TRBV18 and TRBJ1-2 genes, is NAGVMQNPRHLVRRRGQEARLRCSPMKGHSHVYWYRQLPEEGLKFMVYLQKENIIDESGMPKERFSAEFPKEGPSILRIQQVVRGDSAAYFCASSSFVRGGYGYTFGSGTRLTVV.